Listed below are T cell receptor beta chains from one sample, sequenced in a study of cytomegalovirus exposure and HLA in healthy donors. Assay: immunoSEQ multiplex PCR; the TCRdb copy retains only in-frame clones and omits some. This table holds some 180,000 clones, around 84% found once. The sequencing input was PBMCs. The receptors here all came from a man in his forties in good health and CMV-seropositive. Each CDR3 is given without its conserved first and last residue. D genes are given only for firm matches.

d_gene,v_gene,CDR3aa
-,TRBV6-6,ASSYWGGNSNQPQH
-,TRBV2,ASSQGGYT
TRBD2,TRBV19,ASSIYAGGPPFTTQY
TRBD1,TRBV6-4,ASSRDRGLEQY
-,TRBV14,ASSQVLQGTDTQY
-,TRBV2,ASSGGPGAQY
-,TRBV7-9,ASSAALGPRTDTQY
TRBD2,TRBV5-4,ASSRGGLTYEQY
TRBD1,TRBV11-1,ASSRGQLGATNEKLF
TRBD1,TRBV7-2,ASSLTGAGETQY
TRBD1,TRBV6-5,ASSLTGQGYNEQF
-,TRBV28,ASSPTECEQY
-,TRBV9,ASSLPPDTQY
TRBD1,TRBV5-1,ASTITPQGVNEQF
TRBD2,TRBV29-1,SVVPSGSNEQF
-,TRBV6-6,ASRAGGVGYT
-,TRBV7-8,ASSLVEGTYEQY
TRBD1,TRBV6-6,ASRRDRGDNEKLF
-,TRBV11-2,ASARDIYTDTQY
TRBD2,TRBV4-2,ASSQRGGTSGPYEQY
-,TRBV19,ASSIGAGKETQY
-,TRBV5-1,ASRPGTSVAGELF
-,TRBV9,ASSVGGTPVEQY
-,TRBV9,ASSVGVSNYEQY
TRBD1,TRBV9,ASSASRDSPYGYT
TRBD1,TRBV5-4,ASSRQGMNTEAF
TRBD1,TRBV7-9,ASSTGTGGSPLH
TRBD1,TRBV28,ASSLPGGAYNEQF
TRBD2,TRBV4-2,ASSQVGSGAAGETQY
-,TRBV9,ASSVALNQPQH
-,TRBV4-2,ASSQDWTTAVNEQF
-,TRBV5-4,ASSWTTTKETQY
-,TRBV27,ASSYEGLRGYT
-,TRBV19,ASSMGGPPNTGELF
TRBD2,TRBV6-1,ASRAGGFSYNEQF
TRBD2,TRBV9,ASSVHTSGNTDTQY
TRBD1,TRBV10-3,AISGGQGDSYEQY
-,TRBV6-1,ASSKHSYEQY
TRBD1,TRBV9,ASSQGQGPGNTIY
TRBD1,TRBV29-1,SSGQVVGGPQH
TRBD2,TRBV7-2,ASSRLAANTGELF
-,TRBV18,ASSPRSAGASGANVLT
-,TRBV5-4,ASNFRGGSTGELF
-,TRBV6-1,ASSLGPGVSYEQY
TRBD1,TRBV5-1,ASSARDRVDTEAF
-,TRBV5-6,ASSLDRAAGEQY
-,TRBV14,ASSRAGKSEKLF
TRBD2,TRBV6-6,ASSYKGLDNYEQY
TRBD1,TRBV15,ATSNRGLTEAF
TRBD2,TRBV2,ASSPRGDTDTQY
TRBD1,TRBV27,ASSTHSRTGVADTQY
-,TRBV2,ASKAGLYEQY
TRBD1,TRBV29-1,SITGQGRSGYT
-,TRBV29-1,SAYKGAKNIQY
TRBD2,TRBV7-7,ASSRGLAGWNEQF
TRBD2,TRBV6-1,ASSDSGGAFEQF
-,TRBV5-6,ASSLVSPTDTQY
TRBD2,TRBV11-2,ASSPSGTGSYNEQF
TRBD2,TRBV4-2,ASSQETGTSGGEQY